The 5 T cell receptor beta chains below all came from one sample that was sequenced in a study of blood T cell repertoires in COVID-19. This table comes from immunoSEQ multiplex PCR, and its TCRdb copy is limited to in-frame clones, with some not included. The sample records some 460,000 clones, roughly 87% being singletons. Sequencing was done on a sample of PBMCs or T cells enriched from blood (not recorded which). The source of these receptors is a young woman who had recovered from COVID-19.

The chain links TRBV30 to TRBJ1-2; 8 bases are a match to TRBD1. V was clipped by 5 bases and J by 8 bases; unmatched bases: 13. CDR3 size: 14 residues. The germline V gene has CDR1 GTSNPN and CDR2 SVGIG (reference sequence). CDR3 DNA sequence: TGTGCCTGGGAGGGGGCGACAGGGGAAGGGGGCTACACCTTC. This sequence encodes CAWEGATGEGGYTF.

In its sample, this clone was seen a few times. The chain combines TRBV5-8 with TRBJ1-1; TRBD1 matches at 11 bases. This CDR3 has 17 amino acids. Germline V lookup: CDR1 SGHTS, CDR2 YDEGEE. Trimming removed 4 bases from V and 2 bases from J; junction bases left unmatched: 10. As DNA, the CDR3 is TGTGCCAGCAGCCTCGACCGGGACAGGGGGTTCAACACTGAAGCTTTCTTT. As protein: CASSLDRDRGFNTEAFF.

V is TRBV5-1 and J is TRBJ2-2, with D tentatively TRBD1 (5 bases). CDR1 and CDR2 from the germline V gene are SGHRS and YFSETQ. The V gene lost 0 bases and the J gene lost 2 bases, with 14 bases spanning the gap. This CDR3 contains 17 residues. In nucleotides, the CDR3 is TGCGCCAGCAGCTTGGAGGCCCAGGGATCTAACACCGGGGAGCTGTTTTTT. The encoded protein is CASSLEAQGSNTGELFF.

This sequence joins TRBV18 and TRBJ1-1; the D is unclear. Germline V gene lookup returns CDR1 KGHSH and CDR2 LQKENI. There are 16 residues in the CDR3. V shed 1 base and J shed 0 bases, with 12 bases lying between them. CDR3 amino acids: CASSPQSTQLNTEAFF. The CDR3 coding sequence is TGTGCCAGCTCACCACAGTCAACACAGTTGAACACTGAAGCTTTCTTT.

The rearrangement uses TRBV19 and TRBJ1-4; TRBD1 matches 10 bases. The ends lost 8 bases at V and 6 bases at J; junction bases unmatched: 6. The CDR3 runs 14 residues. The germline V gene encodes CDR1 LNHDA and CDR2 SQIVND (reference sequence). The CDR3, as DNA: TGTGCCAGTTGCCGGGACAGGGGAGATGAAAAACTGTTTTTT. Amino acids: CASCRDRGDEKLFF.